The following is a TCR beta chain sequence with its context. Its antigen is not identified. The sample originates from a study of beta chain features in type 1 diabetes. Study background: Healthy donors resembled patients in age, gender and cell yields.

What was sequenced were expressed TCRB transcripts, since all of the isolated RNA had been reverse transcribed. Assay used: immunoSEQ multiplex PCR; TCRdb lists only in-frame clones, some missing. The profile shows almost 350,000 clones, less than 9.5% of them singletons. This CDR3 region has 13 residues. CDR1 and CDR2 from the germline V gene are MNHEY and SVGAGI. Trimming shortened V by 7 bases and J by 1 base, and 9 bases separated the two germline ends. Study observations and caveats: Across all four CD4+ subsets, people with type 1 diabetes showed modestly shorter TCRB CDR3s. Relative to healthy donors, patients appeared to have naive, central memory and Treg TCRB repertoires that were more similar.

Sorting that relied on CD45RO/CCR7/CD25/CD127/CD95/CD27 yielded CD4+ naive, central memory, regulatory and stem cell-like memory cells. The TCR was taken from a woman under 30 in good health. The sequenced sample consisted of central memory CD4+ T cells from blood. J is TRBJ2-3 and V is TRBV6-5; D remains ambiguous. As DNA, the CDR3 is TGTGCCAGCACTCGGGCGGGCACAGATACGCAGTATTTT. This translates into CASTRAGTDTQYF.